Listed here are 19 T cell receptor beta chains from one sample, sequenced in a study of OX40 agonist ivuxolimab in advanced cancers. Measured with immunoSEQ multiplex PCR; TCRdb has only the in-frame clones, and not every one. The sample consists of almost 70,000 clones, roughly 89% of them appearing once. The sequences come from CD4+ or CD8+ T cells sorted from blood, collected in a trial of the OX40 agonist ivuxolimab. Receptors originate from an adult with an advanced solid tumor such as melanoma, head and neck, liver or kidney cancer.

In this sample, this clone turned up a few times. V usage is TRBV13 and J usage is TRBJ2-3; D unresolved. V was pared by 1 base and J by 2 bases, with 10 bases between. Germline CDR1 is PRHDT and CDR2 is FYEKMQ (reference sequence). The CDR3 has 15 residues. The CDR3 loop is CASSLVAQDTDTQYF. In DNA, the CDR3 is TGTGCCAGCAGCTTAGTAGCCCAGGACACAGATACGCAGTATTTT.

This chain uses TRBV6-5 with TRBJ2-3; 11 bases align to TRBD2. In germline, CDR1 is MNHEY, CDR2 SVGAGI. There are 15 residues in the CDR3. V shed 10 bases, J shed 0 bases, and the junction held 6 bases outside the gene matches. DNA of the CDR3: TGTGCCACCAAACTAGCGGGGGCTAGCACAGATACGCAGTATTTT. Amino acid sequence: CATKLAGASTDTQYF.

The chain combines TRBV6-1 with TRBJ1-1, with a tentative D call TRBD1 (5 bases). This CDR3 has 14 residues. Germline V gene sequence: CDR1 MNHNS, CDR2 SASEGT. V was shortened by 6 bases and J by 2 bases, with 13 bases between the two germline ends. The CDR3 nucleotides read TGTGCCAGCAGAAACCGGGACCGCAACACTGAAGCTTTCTTT. Translation gives CASRNRDRNTEAFF.

This clone was found a few times. CDR3 in DNA: TGTGCCAGCTCCTTCAGGGAAGGGACTGAAGCTTTCTTT. Protein product: CASSFREGTEAFF. The genes are TRBV2 and TRBJ1-1; perhaps TRBD1 as D (5 bases). CDR3 length: 13 residues. V gave up 8 bases and J gave up 5 bases, with 15 bases separating them. Germline values: CDR1 SNHLY, CDR2 FYNNEI. The whole variable domain, filled in from reference TRBV2 and TRBJ1-1, reads EPEVTQTPSHQVTQMGQEVILRCVPISNHLYFYWYRQILGQKVEFLVSFYNNEISEKSEIFDDQFSVERPDGSNFTLKIRSTKLEDSAMYFCASSFREGTEAFFGQGTRLTVV.

The chain uses TRBV9 and TRBJ1-5, with 7 bases matching TRBD1. Germline V gene sequence: CDR1 SGDLS, CDR2 YYNGEE. Trimming at V came to 3 bases and at J to 3 bases, leaving 6 bases not matched to a gene. The CDR3 sequence is 15 residues long. The CDR3: CASSASDRDNQPQHF. The CDR3 region has the DNA TGTGCCAGCAGCGCTTCTGACAGGGACAATCAGCCCCAGCATTTT.

The chain joins TRBV6-5 to TRBJ2-7; D is possibly TRBD1 (5 bases). Germline V lookup: CDR1 MNHEY, CDR2 SVGAGI. The CDR3 loop spans 12 amino acids. Trimming shortened V by 4 bases and J by 3 bases, and 7 bases separated the two germline ends. CDR3 region: CASSSTGYEQYF. The CDR3 DNA reads TGTGCCAGCAGTTCCACAGGCTACGAGCAGTACTTC.

This chain uses TRBV19 with TRBJ2-2; D might be TRBD2 (5 bases). This CDR3 contains 15 residues. Germline CDR1 LNHDA, CDR2 SQIVND (reference sequence). V was trimmed by 2 bases and J by 6 bases, leaving 13 bases between them. CDR3 protein: CASSIRGSSPGELFF. The CDR3 DNA sequence: TGTGCCAGTAGTATACGGGGTAGCAGTCCCGGGGAGCTGTTTTTT. The full variable domain, completed using reference TRBV19 and TRBJ2-2, is DGGITQSPKYLFRKEGQNVTLSCEQNLNHDAMYWYRQDPGQGLRLIYYSQIVNDFQKGDIAEGYSVSREKKESFPLTVTSAQKNPTAFYLCASSIRGSSPGELFFGEGSRLTVL.

CDR3 sequence: CASKTTGLAFF. The CDR3 DNA sequence: TGTGCCAGCAAAACAACAGGGTTGGCTTTCTTT. V usage is TRBV6-5 and J usage is TRBJ1-1; perhaps TRBD1 as D (6 bases). The CDR3 length is 11 residues. The germline V and J ends were trimmed by 7 bases and 11 bases, with 14 bases remaining between them. Germline lookup yields CDR1 MNHEY and CDR2 SVGAGI.

The chain uses TRBV4-3 and TRBJ2-7; the D is unclear. The V end was cut by 2 bases, the J end by 5 bases, with 10 bases between. The germline gives CDR1 LGHNA, CDR2 YSLEER. The CDR3 loop spans 13 amino acids. CDR3: CASSQQRYHEQYF. The CDR3 region has the DNA TGCGCCAGCAGCCAACAGAGGTACCACGAGCAGTACTTC.

CDR3 amino acids: CASSIDGRSSYEQYF. In DNA form, the CDR3 reads TGTGCCAGCAGTATAGACGGCAGGAGCTCCTACGAGCAGTACTTC. This rearrangement joins TRBV7-2 to TRBJ2-7; no reliable D call. The CDR3 is made up of 15 amino acids. Germline values: CDR1 SGHTA, CDR2 FQGNSA. V was shortened by 6 bases and J by 0 bases, with 15 bases between the two germline ends.

The V gene is TRBV7-3, the J gene TRBJ2-2, with a possible D match to TRBD1 (5 bases). CDR3 length: 16 amino acids. CDR1 and CDR2 (germline): SGHTA, FQGTGA. The V and J ends lost 5 bases and 0 bases respectively, with 13 bases between them. As DNA, the CDR3 is TGTGCCAGCAGCCCAAGGGTGACAGCGAACACCGGGGAGCTGTTTTTT. This translates into CASSPRVTANTGELFF. The whole variable domain, remainder taken from reference TRBV7-3 and TRBJ2-2, is GAGVSQTPSNKVTEKGKYVELRCDPISGHTALYWYRQSLGQGPEFLIYFQGTGAADDSGLPNDRFFAVRPEGSVSTLKIQRTERGDSAVYLCASSPRVTANTGELFFGEGSRLTVL.

The rearrangement uses TRBV7-2 and TRBJ1-2, with D unresolved. Germline lookup yields CDR1 SGHTA and CDR2 FQGNSA. This CDR3 contains 13 residues. Between the trimmed V and J ends, which lost 7 bases and 4 bases, there was a span of 13 bases. The CDR3 loop reads CASTLEEGYGYTF. For the CDR3, the DNA is TGTGCCAGCACCCTAGAGGAGGGCTATGGCTACACCTTC.

This clone was seen just once. V usage is TRBV19 and J usage is TRBJ1-1, with D uncertain. V was cut by 4 bases and J by 1 base, with 13 bases left in between. This CDR3 has 15 amino acids. CDR1 and CDR2 (germline): LNHDA, SQIVND (reference sequence). This CDR3 reads CASSSIWAENTEAFF. The CDR3 coding sequence is TGTGCCAGTAGTAGTATTTGGGCGGAGAACACTGAAGCTTTCTTT. The full variable domain, in which reference TRBV19 and TRBJ1-1 provide the parts outside the CDR3, is DGGITQSPKYLFRKEGQNVTLSCEQNLNHDAMYWYRQDPGQGLRLIYYSQIVNDFQKGDIAEGYSVSREKKESFPLTVTSAQKNPTAFYLCASSSIWAENTEAFFGQGTRLTVV.

CDR3 DNA sequence: TGTGCCAGCAGAGGGGGACAGGGGACTGAAGCTTTCTTT. It encodes CASRGGQGTEAFF. V and J are TRBV2 and TRBJ1-1, with 10 bases lining up with TRBD1. This CDR3 region has 13 residues. Trimming at V came to 6 bases and at J to 5 bases, leaving 3 bases not matched to a gene. Germline V gene data show CDR1 as SNHLY and CDR2 as FYNNEI.

The CDR3 loop is CAISGTFGELFF. The CDR3 DNA reads TGTGCCATCAGTGGGACATTCGGGGAGCTGTTTTTT. The V gene is TRBV10-3, the J gene TRBJ2-2; D perhaps matches TRBD1 (5 bases). Germline CDR1 reads ENHRY; CDR2 reads SYGVKD. The CDR3 runs to 12 residues. Trimming pared 4 bases from V and 7 bases from J, leaving 7 bases between.

The chain links TRBV30 to TRBJ2-3; D unresolved. V was pared by 0 bases and J by 5 bases, with 6 bases between. In germline, CDR1 is GTSNPN, CDR2 SVGIG (reference sequence). The CDR3 covers 12 residues. CDR3 sequence (DNA): TGTGCCTGGAGTGTACGCGGAGATACGCAGTATTTT. Amino acids: CAWSVRGDTQYF.

V gene TRBV5-1 combines with J gene TRBJ1-6, with D possibly being TRBD1 (6 bases). The CDR3 length is 16 residues. Trimming removed 6 bases at V and 9 bases at J, with 22 bases between. Germline CDR1 reads SGHRS; CDR2 reads YFSETQ. This CDR3 is CASTDGGSASGSPLHF. CDR3 DNA sequence: TGCGCCAGCACCGACGGGGGCAGCGCATCTGGTTCACCCCTCCACTTT.

This sequence joins TRBV5-1 and TRBJ1-4; TRBD1 aligns across 9 bases. The CDR3 runs to 16 residues. Germline-derived CDR1 and CDR2 are SGHRS and YFSETQ. Trimming removed 3 bases from V and 4 bases from J; junction bases left unmatched: 7. The DNA of the CDR3 is TGCGCCAGCAGCTCGGACAGGGGATCGGGTAATGAAAAACTGTTTTTT. Translation gives CASSSDRGSGNEKLFF.

The chain is built from TRBV29-1 and TRBJ2-3; D perhaps matches TRBD1 (6 bases). This CDR3 is 13 amino acids long. The germline V gene encodes CDR1 SQVTM and CDR2 ANQGSEA. The V and J ends lost 1 base and 6 bases respectively, with 11 bases between them. Here the CDR3 reads CSVEAGAGDTQYF. As DNA, the CDR3 is TGCAGCGTTGAAGCAGGGGCAGGGGATACGCAGTATTTT.